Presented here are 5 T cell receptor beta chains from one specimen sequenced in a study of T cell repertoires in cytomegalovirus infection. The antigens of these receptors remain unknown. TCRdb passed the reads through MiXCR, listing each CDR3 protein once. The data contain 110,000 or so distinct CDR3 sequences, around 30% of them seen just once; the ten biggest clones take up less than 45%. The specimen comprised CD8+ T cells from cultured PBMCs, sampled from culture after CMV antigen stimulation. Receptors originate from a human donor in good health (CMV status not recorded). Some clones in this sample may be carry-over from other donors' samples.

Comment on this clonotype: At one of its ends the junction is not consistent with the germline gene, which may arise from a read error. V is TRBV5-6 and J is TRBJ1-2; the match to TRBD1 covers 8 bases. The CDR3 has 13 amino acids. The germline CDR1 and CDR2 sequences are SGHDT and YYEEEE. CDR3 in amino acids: CASRLDRAPGYTF. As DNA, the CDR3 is TGTGCCAGCAGGTTGGACAGGGCCCCTGGCTACACCTTC.

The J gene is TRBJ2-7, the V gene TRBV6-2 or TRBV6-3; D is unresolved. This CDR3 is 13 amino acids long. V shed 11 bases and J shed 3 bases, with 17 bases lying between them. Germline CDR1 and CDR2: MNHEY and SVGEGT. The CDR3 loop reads CASAARNLYEQYF. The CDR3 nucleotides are TGTGCCTCAGCCGCGCGGAACCTCTACGAGCAGTACTTC.

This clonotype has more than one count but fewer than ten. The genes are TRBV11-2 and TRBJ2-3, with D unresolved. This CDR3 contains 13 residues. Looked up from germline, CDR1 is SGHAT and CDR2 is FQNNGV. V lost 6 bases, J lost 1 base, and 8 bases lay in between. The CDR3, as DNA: TGTGCCAGCAGACCCCCGGGCACAGATACGCAGTATTTT. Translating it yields CASRPPGTDTQYF.

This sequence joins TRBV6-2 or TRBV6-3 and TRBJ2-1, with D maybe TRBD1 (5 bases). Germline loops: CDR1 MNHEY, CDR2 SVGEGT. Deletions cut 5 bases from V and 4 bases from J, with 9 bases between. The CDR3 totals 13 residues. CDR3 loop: CASSQGAYNEQFF. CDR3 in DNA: TGTGCCAGCAGTCAAGGGGCATACAATGAGCAGTTCTTC.

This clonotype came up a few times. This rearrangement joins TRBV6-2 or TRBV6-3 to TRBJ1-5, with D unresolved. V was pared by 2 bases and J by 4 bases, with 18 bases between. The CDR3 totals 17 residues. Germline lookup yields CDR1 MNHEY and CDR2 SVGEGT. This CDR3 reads CASSYGGTLPGNQPQHF. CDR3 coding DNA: TGTGCCAGCAGTTACGGCGGCACCTTGCCGGGAAATCAGCCCCAGCATTTT.